This entry is about one T cell receptor (beta chain). The germline gives CDR1 SGHDT, CDR2 YYEEEE. The CDR3 extends over 14 amino acids. Trimming shortened V by 6 bases and J by 1 base, and 13 bases separated the two germline ends. The data were taken from a study of T cell clonotyping in hematopoietic cell transplantation. Some clones are missing from TCRdb's copy, which holds only in-frame ones; the method was immunoSEQ multiplex PCR. The sample has around 28,000 clones, under 90% seen once. The time point denotes: recipient sample about 28 days before transplant, after cytoreduction. Samples: about 28 days before transplant, then days 30, 100 and 180 after.

This specimen was peripheral blood mononuclear cells, taken before stem cell transplant. The receptor comes from a man aged 40-55 years with acute myeloid leukemia. Some clones in this sample may be carry-over from other donors' samples. The chain links TRBV5-6 to TRBJ1-1, with no clear D. The CDR3 nucleotides read TGTGCCAGCATCACCGGGAGCCGGAACACTGAAGCTTTCTTT. It is translated as CASITGSRNTEAFF.